What follows are 16 T cell receptor beta chains derived from one specimen sequenced in a study of response to subunit inactivated influenza vaccine. TCRdb ran MiXCR on the RT-PCR reads and lists one entry per CDR3 protein. The sample lists around 160,000 distinct CDR3 sequences, about a tenth occurring once. This sample comprised non-naive T cells sorted from PBMCs, obtained more than 35 days after vaccination. All receptors derive from a man between 50 and 59 years old who received an inactivated influenza vaccine.

This clonotype turned up a few times. Here the CDR3 reads CASSDVTGVSSYNEQFF. In nucleotides, the CDR3 is TGTGCCAGCAGTGACGTAACAGGGGTCAGCTCCTACAATGAGCAGTTCTTC. This rearrangement joins TRBV2 to TRBJ2-1, with 7 bases matching TRBD1. CDR1 is SNHLY, CDR2 FYNNEI, per germline. CDR3 length equals 17 residues. J lost 0 bases, V lost 3 bases, and 8 bases had no gene match.

There are many counts of this clonotype. This chain connects TRBV20-1 to TRBJ2-7; D tentatively fits TRBD1 or TRBD2 (7 bases each). CDR3 size: 12 residues. Germline CDR1 DFQATT, CDR2 SNEGSKA (reference sequence). V lost 6 bases, J lost 3 bases, and 12 bases lay in between. The CDR3 spells CSAAGQNYEQYF. In nucleotides, the CDR3 is TGCAGTGCAGCGGGACAGAACTACGAGCAGTACTTC.

This clonotype was seen only a few times. The chain employs TRBV20-1 and TRBJ2-6, with 7 bases identical to TRBD2. The germline gives CDR1 DFQATT, CDR2 SNEGSKA (reference sequence). Trimming cost V 5 bases and J 0 bases; bases outside gene matches: 4. CDR3 size: 15 residues. The CDR3 DNA follows: TGCAGTGCTGGAGGGAGGGGCTCTGGGGCCAACGTCCTGACTTTC. It yields the protein CSAGGRGSGANVLTF.

This clonotype was seen many times. The chain couples TRBV25-1 to TRBJ1-2, with a tentative D call TRBD1 (6 bases). Trimming removed 2 bases at V and 4 bases at J, with 17 bases between. Germline CDR1 MGHDK, CDR2 SYGVNS. The length of the CDR3 is 16 residues. For the CDR3, the DNA is TGTGCCAGCAGTGAACGTTTGGGGGGGCGCTTCTATGGCTACACCTTC. Its protein product is CASSERLGGRFYGYTF.

This clonotype appeared many times. The chain employs TRBV9 and TRBJ2-3; D gene ambiguous. CDR1 SGDLS and CDR2 YYNGEE come from the germline V gene. The V end was cut by 4 bases, the J end by 2 bases, with 14 bases between. This CDR3 is built from 15 residues. CDR3 bases: TGTGCCAGCAGCACCCGAACCGGAACCACAGATACGCAGTATTTT. This codes for CASSTRTGTTDTQYF.

This sequence joins TRBV20-1 and TRBJ2-7, with 12 bases matching TRBD2. V trimming: 5 bases; J trimming: 5 bases; junction bases outside the gene matches: 10. The CDR3 contains 15 residues. The germline CDR1 and CDR2 sequences are DFQATT and SNEGSKA (reference sequence). Here the CDR3 reads CSALRLAGVRDEQYF. DNA for the CDR3: TGCAGTGCTCTCCGACTAGCGGGAGTTAGGGACGAGCAGTACTTC.

The V call is TRBV9, the J call TRBJ2-5, with D unclear. V lost 3 bases and J 7 bases, leaving 13 bases between the germline ends. Germline V gene sequence: CDR1 SGDLS, CDR2 YYNGEE. The CDR3 is 13 amino acids. The CDR3 loop reads CASSADLPGTQYF. The CDR3 DNA sequence: TGTGCCAGCAGCGCCGACTTACCGGGGACCCAGTACTTC.

This clonotype turned up a few times. This rearrangement joins TRBV7-3 to TRBJ2-7, with TRBD2 identical over 13 bases. The ends lost 8 bases at V and 7 bases at J; junction bases unmatched: 11. Germline CDR1 reads SGHTA; CDR2 reads FQGTGA. This CDR3 has 15 residues. CDR3 residues: CASSLLAGGPWEQYF. Written as DNA, the CDR3 is TGTGCCAGCTCTTTACTAGCGGGAGGGCCGTGGGAGCAGTACTTC.

Ten or more counts support this clonotype. The genes are TRBV12-3 or TRBV12-4 and TRBJ2-7; the D is unclear. Trimming removed 3 bases at V and 0 bases at J, with 6 bases between. The length of the CDR3 is 13 residues. The CDR3 DNA is TGTGCCAGCAGTTTTAAGAACTCCTACGAGCAGTACTTC. It specifies CASSFKNSYEQYF.

This clonotype was counted ten times or more. This chain connects TRBV7-2 to TRBJ2-7, with D perhaps TRBD2 (5 bases). Germline V CDR1 and CDR2: SGHTA, FQGNSA. The CDR3 contains 12 residues. The V end lost 6 bases, the J end lost 5 bases, and 11 bases lay between the germline ends. As DNA, the CDR3 is TGTGCCAGCAGTAGCGCACAGAACGAGCAGTACTTC. Its protein is CASSSAQNEQYF. The whole variable domain, filled in from reference TRBV7-2 and TRBJ2-7, reads GAGVSQSPSNKVTEKGKDVELRCDPISGHTALYWYRQSLGQGLEFLIYFQGNSAPDKSGLPSDRFSAERTGGSVSTLTIQRTQQEDSAVYLCASSSAQNEQYFGPGTRLTVT.

This clonotype was counted ten times or more. Here the CDR3 reads CSAFQGVRVDGYTF. Written as DNA, the CDR3 is TGCAGTGCTTTCCAGGGTGTTCGGGTTGATGGCTACACCTTC. The chain employs TRBV20-1 and TRBJ1-2; a weak D match, TRBD1 (5 bases). The CDR3 runs 14 residues. V was clipped by 5 bases and J by 6 bases, with 19 bases between them. Germline V lookup: CDR1 DFQATT, CDR2 SNEGSKA (reference sequence).

This clonotype was counted only a few times. This chain connects TRBV5-1 to TRBJ2-3; 8 bases agree with TRBD2. Germline V gene lookup returns CDR1 SGHRS and CDR2 YFSETQ. The CDR3 is 14 amino acids. V was clipped by 4 bases and J by 6 bases; unmatched bases: 7. CDR3 DNA: TGCGCCAGCAGCGCGGGACTAGTCACCGATACGCAGTATTTT. Its translation: CASSAGLVTDTQYF.

This clonotype was counted between two and nine times. The CDR3 DNA reads TGTGCCAGCAGCCAACCGACTAGCGCCCTAACGGGAGAGCAGTACTTC. Protein sequence: CASSQPTSALTGEQYF. This sequence joins TRBV3-1 and TRBJ2-7; 8 nucleotides agree with TRBD2. Per germline, CDR1 LGHDT and CDR2 YNNKEL (reference sequence). V lost 2 bases to trimming and J lost 7 bases; unmatched junction nucleotides: 13. The CDR3 has 16 amino acids.

The sample holds many counts of this clonotype. This sequence joins TRBV15 and TRBJ2-3; 9 positions agree with TRBD2. From germline, CDR1 is LNHNV and CDR2 YYDKDF (reference sequence). This CDR3 comprises 13 residues. With 9 bases clipped from V and 4 bases from J, the junction kept 5 bases outside the gene matches. CDR3: CATLSGSADTQYF. The CDR3, as DNA: TGTGCCACTCTTAGCGGGAGTGCAGATACGCAGTATTTT. Full variable domain (rest looked up from reference TRBV15 and TRBJ2-3): DAMVIQNPRYQVTQFGKPVTLSCSQTLNHNVMYWYQQKSSQAPKLLFHYYDKDFNNEADTPDNFQSRRPNTSFCFLDIRSPGLGDTAMYLCATLSGSADTQYFGPGTRLTVL.

The V call is TRBV20-1, the J call TRBJ2-7; TRBD2 matches 8 bases. With 2 bases clipped from V and 2 bases from J, the junction kept 8 bases outside the gene matches. The germline V gene encodes CDR1 DFQATT and CDR2 SNEGSKA (reference sequence). The CDR3 totals 15 residues. The CDR3 coding sequence is TGCAGTGCTAGATCCGATAGCGGGAATGCCTACGAGCAGTACTTC. As protein: CSARSDSGNAYEQYF.

This clonotype was seen ten or more times. The J gene is TRBJ1-4, the V gene TRBV7-2; 9 nucleotides match TRBD1. CDR1 and CDR2 from the germline V gene are SGHTA and FQGNSA. The CDR3 runs to 15 residues. Trimming cost V 5 bases and J 8 bases; bases outside gene matches: 9. The CDR3 is CASSPTGTGSEKLFF. DNA of the CDR3: TGTGCCAGCAGCCCGACCGGGACAGGGTCGGAAAAACTGTTTTTT. Full variable domain (missing parts from reference TRBV7-2 and TRBJ1-4): GAGVSQSPSNKVTEKGKDVELRCDPISGHTALYWYRQSLGQGLEFLIYFQGNSAPDKSGLPSDRFSAERTGGSVSTLTIQRTQQEDSAVYLCASSPTGTGSEKLFFGSGTQLSVL.